This T cell receptor beta chain comes out of a study of CD8 T cells in ankylosing spondylitis. A single record per CDR3 protein comes from TCRdb applying MiXCR to the 5' RACE reads. The table has 200,000 to 250,000 distinct CDR3 sequences, roughly 24% seen once. A word on this clonotype: The target antigen is unknown.

Between the trimmed V and J ends, which lost 8 bases and 3 bases, there was a span of 11 bases. The CDR3 length is 14 residues. Findings of the study overall: Apparently characteristic of ankylosing spondylitis blood was a TCR beta motif (about eight highly homologous variants).

The rearrangement joins TRBV12-3 or TRBV12-4 to TRBJ2-6; a weak D match, TRBD2 (6 bases). The material sequenced was blood, either unsorted or a sorted T cell fraction (not recorded which). The clonotype was recovered from a male donor with ankylosing spondylitis or in good health (not recorded which). Here the CDR3 reads CASGGVGGANVLTF. CDR3 DNA sequence: TGTGCCAGCGGAGGGGTAGGTGGGGCCAACGTCCTGACTTTC.